The clone carrying this TCR beta chain was seen only once. Its specificity is not known. The method was immunoSEQ multiplex PCR; TCRdb's version includes in-frame clones alone and lacks a portion of them. This table holds 70,000 to 95,000 clones, approximately 90% found once. Trimming shortened V by 1 base and J by 4 bases, and 10 bases separated the two germline ends. The CDR3 sequence is 14 residues long. Germline CDR1 SEHNR, CDR2 FQNEAQ (reference sequence). The data derive from a study of siplizumab effects on memory and regulatory T cells. Findings and limits, study-wide: Most alloreactive clones went unmapped to unstimulated subsets; only a minor fraction mapped. Naive T cells were seemingly more diverse than memory cells, and major contributions to the alloresponse seemed to be made by them.

This chain joins TRBV7-9 and TRBJ1-2, with D unclear. The receptor was isolated from a human donor in good health. Input material: CD4+ T cells sorted from blood. CDR3 protein: CASSLGFPPYGYTF. DNA of the CDR3: TGTGCCAGCAGCTTAGGGTTTCCGCCCTATGGCTACACCTTC.